This T cell receptor (beta chain) came from a study of T cell responses to AZD1222 COVID-19 vaccine. The study, taken as a whole, reports: Repertoire sampling was restricted to post-peak T cell response timepoints. The donors showed a predominance of white British ancestry and of females, with possible underestimation of clonal diversity. The number of AZD1222 recipients seropositive at baseline was only six.

The protocol was immunoSEQ multiplex PCR, while the TCRdb copy is restricted to in-frame clones and leaves out a portion. The table includes more than 150,000 clones, 85% to 90% detected once. The CDR3 runs 16 residues. Losses at the gene ends were 4 bases for V and 5 bases for J; bases not matched to a gene: 6. CDR1 MGHRA and CDR2 YSYEKL come from the germline V gene. This clone was seen only a few times. What it recognizes is unknown. The chain couples TRBV4-1 to TRBJ2-5; 14 bases align to TRBD2. The sequence was collected from an adult in good health. This specimen consisted of peripheral blood, obtained on day 0 of MenACWY control vaccination. The CDR3 is CASSLGTSGGPETQYF. The CDR3 coding sequence is TGCGCCAGCAGCCTTGGGACTAGCGGGGGTCCGGAGACCCAGTACTTC.